These 8 T cell receptor beta chains were all obtained from the same sample, sequenced in a study of blood T cell repertoires in COVID-19. The data were produced by immunoSEQ multiplex PCR, yet TCRdb's version contains in-frame clones alone and is incomplete. The top ten hold 14% of the sample, which has 150,000 to 200,000 clones, approximately 80% seen once. The specimen sequenced was PBMCs or T cells enriched from blood (not recorded which). The receptors were gathered from a man in his fifties or sixties who had been exposed to COVID-19.

This clone was seen a handful of times. This chain connects TRBV18 to TRBJ2-7; 12 nucleotides line up with TRBD2. Trimming took 0 bases from V and 3 from J; bases not matched to a gene: 9. The CDR3 has 18 amino acids. Germline values: CDR1 KGHSH, CDR2 LQKENI. CDR3 protein: CASSPPVTSGRNRYEQYF. In DNA, the CDR3 is TGTGCCAGCTCACCACCGGTTACTAGCGGGAGGAACCGCTACGAGCAGTACTTC.

The rearrangement joins TRBV4-1 to TRBJ2-6; D might be TRBD1 (5 bases). This CDR3 is 17 amino acids long. CDR1 and CDR2 (germline): MGHRA, YSYEKL. V lost 4 bases to trimming and J lost 4 bases, with 17 bases between them. The DNA for the CDR3 is TGCGCCAGCAGCCGCCCGCCCATGGGGCTGGGGGCCAACGTCCTGACTTTC. This codes for CASSRPPMGLGANVLTF.

The chain has TRBV9 and TRBJ1-2; D remains unclear. CDR3 size: 12 residues. The V end was cut by 0 bases, the J end by 8 bases, with 8 bases between. Per the germline V gene, CDR1 is SGDLS and CDR2 is YYNGEE. CDR3 region: CASSVATGGYTF. The CDR3 bases are TGTGCCAGCAGCGTAGCCACCGGGGGCTACACCTTC.

The chain employs TRBV30 and TRBJ2-2; D may be TRBD1 (5 bases). Per germline, CDR1 GTSNPN and CDR2 SVGIG (reference sequence). Trimming cost V 4 bases and J 2 bases, with 11 bases left between them. The CDR3 is 14 residues long. CDR3 coding DNA: TGTGCCTGGAAGGGGCTGCGCAACACCGGGGAGCTGTTTTTT. Its translation: CAWKGLRNTGELFF.

The V call is TRBV3-1 (or the pseudogene TRBV3-2), the J call TRBJ1-1; 7 bases align to TRBD1. The V gene end was trimmed by 5 bases and the J gene end by 10 bases; junction bases not matched to a gene: 10. This CDR3 has 13 amino acids. Germline CDR1 LGHDT, CDR2 YNNKEL (reference sequence). CDR3 protein: CASSERGGRAAFF. The CDR3 DNA reads TGTGCCAGCAGCGAAAGAGGGGGCCGGGCAGCTTTCTTT.

The chain has TRBV9 and TRBJ2-2, with D tentatively TRBD2 (6 bases). CDR1 and CDR2 (germline): SGDLS, YYNGEE. The CDR3 spans 17 residues. V shed 4 bases and J shed 0 bases, with 16 bases lying between them. The DNA for the CDR3 is TGTGCCAGCAGCCTCGTAGGGCGGGGTTCGAACACCGGGGAGCTGTTTTTT. Its translation: CASSLVGRGSNTGELFF.

The chain uses TRBV5-4 and TRBJ2-3; D may be TRBD2 (6 bases). The CDR3 contains 14 residues. With 4 bases removed from V and 4 bases from J, the gap between germline ends came to 13 bases. CDR1 and CDR2 from the germline V gene are SGHNT and YYREEE (reference sequence). The CDR3 nucleotides read TGTGCCAGCAGCGGGGGGTGGCTGGCAGATACGCAGTATTTT. This codes for CASSGGWLADTQYF.

The genes are TRBV6-5 and TRBJ2-7, with 7 bases lining up with TRBD2. With 6 bases clipped from V and 2 bases from J, the junction kept 7 bases outside the gene matches. The CDR3 consists of 14 residues. Per germline, CDR1 MNHEY and CDR2 SVGAGI. The CDR3 reads CASRGLAVAYEQYF. The CDR3 DNA reads as TGTGCCAGCAGGGGGCTAGCGGTTGCCTACGAGCAGTACTTC.